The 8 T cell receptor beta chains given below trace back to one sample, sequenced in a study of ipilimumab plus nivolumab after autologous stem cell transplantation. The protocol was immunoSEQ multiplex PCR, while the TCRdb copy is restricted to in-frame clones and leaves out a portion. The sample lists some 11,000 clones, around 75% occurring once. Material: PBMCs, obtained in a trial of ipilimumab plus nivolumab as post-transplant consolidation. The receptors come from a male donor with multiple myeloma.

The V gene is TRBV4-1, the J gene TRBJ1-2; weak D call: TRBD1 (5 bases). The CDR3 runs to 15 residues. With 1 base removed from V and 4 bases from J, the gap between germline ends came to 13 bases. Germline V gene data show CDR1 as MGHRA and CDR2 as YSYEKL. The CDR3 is CASSQASLGTYGYTF. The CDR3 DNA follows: TGCGCCAGCAGCCAAGCTTCCCTCGGGACCTATGGCTACACCTTC.

Here the CDR3 reads CASRATRDEQYF. CDR3 in DNA: TGTGCCAGCAGGGCAACGAGGGACGAGCAGTACTTC. The chain couples TRBV6-5 to TRBJ2-7; D is perhaps TRBD2 (5 bases). Germline-derived CDR1 and CDR2 are MNHEY and SVGAGI. Trimming took off 6 bases at V and 5 bases at J, with 11 bases between the two ends. The CDR3 runs to 12 residues.

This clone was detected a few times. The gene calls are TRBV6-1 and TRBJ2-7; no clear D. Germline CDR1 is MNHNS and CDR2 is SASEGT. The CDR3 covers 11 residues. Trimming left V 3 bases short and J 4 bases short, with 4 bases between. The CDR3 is CASSDLYEQYF. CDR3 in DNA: TGTGCCAGCAGTGACCTATACGAGCAGTACTTC.

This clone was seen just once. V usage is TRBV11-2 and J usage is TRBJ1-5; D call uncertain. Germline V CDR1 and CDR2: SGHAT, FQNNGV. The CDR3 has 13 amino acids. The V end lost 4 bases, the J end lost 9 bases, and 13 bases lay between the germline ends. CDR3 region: CASSSHQDAPQHF. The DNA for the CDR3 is TGTGCCAGCAGCTCCCATCAGGACGCGCCCCAGCATTTT.

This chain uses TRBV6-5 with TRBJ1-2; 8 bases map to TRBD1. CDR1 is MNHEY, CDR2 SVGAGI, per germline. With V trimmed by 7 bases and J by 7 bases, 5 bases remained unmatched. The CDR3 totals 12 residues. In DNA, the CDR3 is TGTGCCAGCACACGGACAGGGCTTGGCTACACCTTC. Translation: CASTRTGLGYTF.

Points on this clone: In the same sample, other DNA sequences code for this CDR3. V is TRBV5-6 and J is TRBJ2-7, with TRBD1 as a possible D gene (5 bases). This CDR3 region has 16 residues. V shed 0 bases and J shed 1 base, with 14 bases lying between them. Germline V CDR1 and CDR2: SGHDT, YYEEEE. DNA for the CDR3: TGTGCCAGCAGCTTGGAAGGGGTTCGTCGGTCCTACGAGCAGTACTTC. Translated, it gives CASSLEGVRRSYEQYF.

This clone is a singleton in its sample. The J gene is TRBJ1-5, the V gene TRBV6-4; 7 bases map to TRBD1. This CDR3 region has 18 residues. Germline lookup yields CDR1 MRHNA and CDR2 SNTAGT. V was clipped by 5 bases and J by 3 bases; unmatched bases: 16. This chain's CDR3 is CASSTSGGGQGFNQPQHF. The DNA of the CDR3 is TGTGCCAGCAGTACGTCAGGGGGGGGGCAGGGTTTCAATCAGCCCCAGCATTTT.

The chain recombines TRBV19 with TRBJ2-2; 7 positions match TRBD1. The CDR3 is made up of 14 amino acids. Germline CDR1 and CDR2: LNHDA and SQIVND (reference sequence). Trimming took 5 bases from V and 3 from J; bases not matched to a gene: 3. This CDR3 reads CASSRTGDTGELFF. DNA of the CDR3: TGTGCCAGTAGTCGTACAGGGGACACCGGGGAGCTGTTTTTT.